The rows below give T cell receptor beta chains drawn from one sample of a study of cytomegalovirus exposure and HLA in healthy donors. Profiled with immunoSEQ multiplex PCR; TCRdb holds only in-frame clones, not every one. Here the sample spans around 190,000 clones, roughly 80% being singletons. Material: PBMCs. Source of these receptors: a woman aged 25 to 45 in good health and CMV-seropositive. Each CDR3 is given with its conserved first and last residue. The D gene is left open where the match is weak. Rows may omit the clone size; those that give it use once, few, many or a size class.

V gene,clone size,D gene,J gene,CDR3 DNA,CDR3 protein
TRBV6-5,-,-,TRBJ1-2,TGTGCCAGCGTTTCCACATCCTATGGCTACACCTTC,CASVSTSYGYTF
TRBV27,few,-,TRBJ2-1,TGTGCCAGCAGTTTCCTAGCGCAAAGCTCCTACAATGAGCAGTTCTTC,CASSFLAQSSYNEQFF
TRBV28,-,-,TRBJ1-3,TGTGCCACCGCCGGGGGGCTCAGGGGCTCTGGAAACACCATATATTTT,CATAGGLRGSGNTIYF
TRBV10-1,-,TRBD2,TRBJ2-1,TGCGCCAGCAGCGGACTAGCGGGAGGGTCCTACAATGAGCAGTTCTTC,CASSGLAGGSYNEQFF
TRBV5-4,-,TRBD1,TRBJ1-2,TGTGCCAGCAGCCGGGACAGGGGGTTCAACTATGGCTACACCTTC,CASSRDRGFNYGYTF
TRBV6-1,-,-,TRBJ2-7,TGTGCCAGCAGTGAAGCGCGAGGTCTACTTTCCTACGAGCAGTACTTC,CASSEARGLLSYEQYF
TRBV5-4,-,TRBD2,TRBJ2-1,TGTGCCAGCAGCTCAAAGACTAGCGGCCTATACAATGAGCAGTTCTTC,CASSSKTSGLYNEQFF
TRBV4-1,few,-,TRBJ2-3,TGCGCCAGCATCCGGGAAGTGACGGCTATCACAGATACGCAGTATTTT,CASIREVTAITDTQYF
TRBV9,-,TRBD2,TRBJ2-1,TGTGCCAGCAGCGAAATACCCGGGACTAGGTTGTATGAGCAGTTCTTC,CASSEIPGTRLYEQFF
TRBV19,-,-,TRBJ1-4,TGTGCCAGTAGCTGGAGGAGGGATGGGGGTGAAAAACTGTTTTTT,CASSWRRDGGEKLFF
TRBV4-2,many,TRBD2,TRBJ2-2,TGTGCCAGCAGCCAAGGAACGGGAGGGCCGGACACCGGGGAGCTGTTTTTT,CASSQGTGGPDTGELFF
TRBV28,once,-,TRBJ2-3,TGTGCCATAGCGGATTTCACAGATACGCAGTATTTT,CAIADFTDTQYF
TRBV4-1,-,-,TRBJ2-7,TGCGCCAGCAGCCAAGGGCAGGGGACCGACGAGCAGTACTTC,CASSQGQGTDEQYF
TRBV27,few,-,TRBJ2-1,TGTGCCAGCAGTTTCCAGGGGAATGAGCAGTTCTTC,CASSFQGNEQFF
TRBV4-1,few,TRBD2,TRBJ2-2,TGCGCCAGCAGCCAATCAAGACTAGCGGGAGGGGTCACCGGGGAGCTGTTTTTT,CASSQSRLAGGVTGELFF
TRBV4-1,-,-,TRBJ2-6,TGCGCCAGCAGCCTAGGGTTTTCTGGGGCCAACGTCCTGGCTTTC,CASSLGFSGANVLAF
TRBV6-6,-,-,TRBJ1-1,TGTGCCAGCAGTTCTTGGGGGGGCTACGAAGCTTTCTTT,CASSSWGGYEAFF
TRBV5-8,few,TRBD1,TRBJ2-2,TGTGCCAGCAGCTTTCGAATCGGGACAGGGGGCACCGGGGAGCTGTTTTTT,CASSFRIGTGGTGELFF
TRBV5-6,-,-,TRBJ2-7,TGTGCCAGCAGCTTGGCCGGACAGTCCTCGTTAGCCTACGAGCAGTACTTC,CASSLAGQSSLAYEQYF
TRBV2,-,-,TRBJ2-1,TGTGCCAGCAGTAGTTTGGGGAGCTCCTACAATGAGCAGTTCTTC,CASSSLGSSYNEQFF
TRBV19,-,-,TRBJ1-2,TGTGCCAGTAGTATAGCAGTTAACTATGGCTACACCTTC,CASSIAVNYGYTF
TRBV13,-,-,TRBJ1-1,TGTGCCAGCAGCACACACGGAGGGTTGAACACTGAAGCTTTCTTT,CASSTHGGLNTEAFF
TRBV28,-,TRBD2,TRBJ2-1,TGTGCCAGCAGTTTATTGACTAGCGGTCTCAATGAGCAGTTCTTC,CASSLLTSGLNEQFF
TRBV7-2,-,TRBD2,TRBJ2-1,TGTGCCAGCAGCTTAAGGAAAAGAGCGGGAGGTGAGCAGTTCTTC,CASSLRKRAGGEQFF
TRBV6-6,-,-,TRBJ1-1,TGTGCCAGCAGTTACGGTCAGACTCAGAACACTGAAGCTTTCTTT,CASSYGQTQNTEAFF
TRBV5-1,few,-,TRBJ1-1,TGCGCCAGCAGCTTGGTCACGGACACTGAAGCTTTCTTT,CASSLVTDTEAFF
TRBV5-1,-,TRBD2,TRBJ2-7,TGCGCCAGCAGCTTAAACCTAGCGGGAGACGAGCAGTACTTC,CASSLNLAGDEQYF
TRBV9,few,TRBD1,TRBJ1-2,TGTGCCAGCAGCGGCGGACAGGTGTTGACATATGGCTACACCTTC,CASSGGQVLTYGYTF
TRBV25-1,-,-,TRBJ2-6,TGTGCCAGCAGTGAGTCTAGGGGAAAGACCTCTGGGGCCAACGTCCTGACTTTC,CASSESRGKTSGANVLTF
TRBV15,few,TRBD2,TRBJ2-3,TGTGCCACGAGCGGGGGCCAATTCGGGGATACGCAGTATTTT,CATSGGQFGDTQYF
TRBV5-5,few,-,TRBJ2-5,TGTGCCAGCAGCGCCGGGTGGGAGGAGGAGACCCAGTACTTC,CASSAGWEEETQYF
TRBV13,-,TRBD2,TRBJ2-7,TGTGCCAGCAGCTCAAGGGGACTATCGTCCTACGAGCAGTACTTC,CASSSRGLSSYEQYF
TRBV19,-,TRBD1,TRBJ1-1,TGTGCCAGTAGTAATCCGGGACAGGGTGTCACTGAAGCTTTCTTT,CASSNPGQGVTEAFF
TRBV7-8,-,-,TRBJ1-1,TGTGCCAGCAGCTTCAGGGAGGTTAAGGGGAACACTGAAGCTTTCTTT,CASSFREVKGNTEAFF
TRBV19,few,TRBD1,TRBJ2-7,TGTGCCAGTAGTACCAGCGGACAGGGGGCCGACGAGCAGTACTTC,CASSTSGQGADEQYF
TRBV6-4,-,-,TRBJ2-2,TGTGCCAGCAGTGACTCGACTGAGGGTGGGAACACCGGGGAGCTGTTTTTT,CASSDSTEGGNTGELFF
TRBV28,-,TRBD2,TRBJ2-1,TGTGCCAGCAGTGTCTGGGGAGGGAGGGGCAGAAATGAGCAGTTCTTC,CASSVWGGRGRNEQFF
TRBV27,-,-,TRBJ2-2,TGTGCCAGCAGTTGGCTAGCTAACACCGGGGAGCTGTTTTTT,CASSWLANTGELFF
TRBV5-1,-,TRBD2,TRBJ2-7,TGCGCCAGCAGTATTAGCGGGAAAGGACCGGGCGAGCAGTACTTC,CASSISGKGPGEQYF
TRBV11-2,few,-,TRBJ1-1,TGTGCCAGCAGCTCCTTCCCCAGGGGACGGGACACTGAAGCTTTCTTT,CASSSFPRGRDTEAFF
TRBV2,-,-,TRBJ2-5,TGTGCCAGCAGTTTCTCTGAAGAGACCCAGTACTTC,CASSFSEETQYF
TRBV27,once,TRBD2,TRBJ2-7,TGTGCCAGCAGTTTGCGAGCGGGGAGCTCCTACGAGCAGTACTTC,CASSLRAGSSYEQYF
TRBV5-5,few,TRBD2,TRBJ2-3,TGTGCCAGCAGCCAGTATTCGAGCGGGAGAGGTCGGACAGATACGCAGTATTTT,CASSQYSSGRGRTDTQYF
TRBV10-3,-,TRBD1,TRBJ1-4,TGTGCCATCAGCGAGTTAGGGGGCCAGGAAAAACTGTTTTTT,CAISELGGQEKLFF
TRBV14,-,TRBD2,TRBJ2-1,TGTGCCAGCAGCCAAGTTGCCGGGGGGTCTGGCAATGAGCAGTTCTTC,CASSQVAGGSGNEQFF
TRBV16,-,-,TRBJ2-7,TGTGCCAGCAGCTACTTGGGCCACACGAACGAGCAGTACTTC,CASSYLGHTNEQYF
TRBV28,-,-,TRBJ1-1,TGTGCCGGTACTTCAGGAATCAACACTGAAGCTTTCTTT,CAGTSGINTEAFF
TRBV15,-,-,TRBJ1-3,TGTGCCACCAGCAGATCTCAGGGAACTGGAAACACCATATATTTT,CATSRSQGTGNTIYF
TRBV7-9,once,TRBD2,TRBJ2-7,TGTGCCAGCAGCTTAGGCGGCTCTAGCGGGAACCACGAGCAGTACTTC,CASSLGGSSGNHEQYF
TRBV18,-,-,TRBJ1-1,TGTGCCAGCTCACTCAGCGGCTACACTGAAGCTTTCTTT,CASSLSGYTEAFF
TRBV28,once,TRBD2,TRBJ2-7,TGTGCCAGCAGTGTGCCGACTAGCGGTCGGGACGAGCAGTACTTC,CASSVPTSGRDEQYF
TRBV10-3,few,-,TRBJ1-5,TGTGCCATCAGTGAGCTAGGGGTGGGCAATCAGCCCCAGCATTTT,CAISELGVGNQPQHF
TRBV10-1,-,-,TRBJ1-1,TGCGCCAGCAGCGCCGGGACATTGAACACTGAAGCTTTCTTT,CASSAGTLNTEAFF
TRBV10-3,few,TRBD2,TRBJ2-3,TGTGCCATCAGTGACCCAGCGGGAGGGCGCACAGATACGCAGTATTTT,CAISDPAGGRTDTQYF
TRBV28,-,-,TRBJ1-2,TGTGCCAGCAGCTTAACTGACACCAATGGCTACACCTTC,CASSLTDTNGYTF
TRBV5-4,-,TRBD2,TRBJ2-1,TGTGCCAGCAGCTCAGGACTAGCGGATGAGCAGTTCTTC,CASSSGLADEQFF
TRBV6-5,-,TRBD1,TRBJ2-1,TGTGCCAGCAGACAGGGGGGAAGGAATGAGCAGTTCTTC,CASRQGGRNEQFF